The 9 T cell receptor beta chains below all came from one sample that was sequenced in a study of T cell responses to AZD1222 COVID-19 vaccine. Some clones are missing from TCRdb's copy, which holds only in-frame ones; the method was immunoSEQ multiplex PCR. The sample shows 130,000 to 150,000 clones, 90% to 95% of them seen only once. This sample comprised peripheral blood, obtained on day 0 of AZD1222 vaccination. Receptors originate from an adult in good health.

The chain's CDR3 is CASSPKTNYGYTF. The CDR3 region has the DNA TGTGCCAGCTCACCTAAGACCAACTATGGCTACACCTTC. The chain joins TRBV18 to TRBJ1-2; D is ambiguous. This CDR3 is 13 amino acids long. V was shortened by 3 bases and J by 2 bases, with 7 bases between the two germline ends. CDR1 and CDR2 from the germline V gene are KGHSH and LQKENI.

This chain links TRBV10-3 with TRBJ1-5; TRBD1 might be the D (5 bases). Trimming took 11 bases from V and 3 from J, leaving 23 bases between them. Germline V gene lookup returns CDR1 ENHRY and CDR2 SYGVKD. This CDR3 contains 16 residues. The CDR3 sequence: CAPWAGTGINNQPQHF. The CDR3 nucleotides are TGTGCCCCCTGGGCAGGGACCGGGATAAACAATCAGCCCCAGCATTTT.

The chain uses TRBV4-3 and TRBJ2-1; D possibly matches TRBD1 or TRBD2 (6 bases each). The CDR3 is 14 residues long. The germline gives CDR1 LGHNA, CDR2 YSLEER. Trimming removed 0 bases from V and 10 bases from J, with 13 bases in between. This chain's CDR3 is CASSQDFWGAEQFF. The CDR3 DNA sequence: TGCGCCAGCAGCCAAGACTTTTGGGGGGCGGAGCAGTTCTTC.

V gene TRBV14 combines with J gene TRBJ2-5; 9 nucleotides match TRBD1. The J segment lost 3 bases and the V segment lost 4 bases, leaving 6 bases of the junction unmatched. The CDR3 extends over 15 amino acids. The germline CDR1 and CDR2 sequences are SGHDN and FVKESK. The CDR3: CASSRKGTGKETQYF. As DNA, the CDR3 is TGTGCCAGCAGCCGAAAGGGGACAGGGAAAGAGACCCAGTACTTC.

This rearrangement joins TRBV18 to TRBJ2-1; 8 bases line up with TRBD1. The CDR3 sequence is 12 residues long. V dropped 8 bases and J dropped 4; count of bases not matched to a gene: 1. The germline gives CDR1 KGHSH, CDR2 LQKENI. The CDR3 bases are TGTGCCAGCGGGGACAGGTACAATGAGCAGTTCTTC. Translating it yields CASGDRYNEQFF. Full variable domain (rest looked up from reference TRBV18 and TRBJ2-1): NAGVMQNPRHLVRRRGQEARLRCSPMKGHSHVYWYRQLPEEGLKFMVYLQKENIIDESGMPKERFSAEFPKEGPSILRIQQVVRGDSAAYFCASGDRYNEQFFGPGTRLTVL.

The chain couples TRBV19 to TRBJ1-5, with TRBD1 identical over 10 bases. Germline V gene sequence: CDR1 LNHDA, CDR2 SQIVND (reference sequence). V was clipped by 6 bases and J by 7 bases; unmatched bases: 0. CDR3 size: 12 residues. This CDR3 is CASRGQGQPQHF. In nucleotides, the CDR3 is TGTGCCAGTAGGGGACAGGGGCAGCCCCAGCATTTT. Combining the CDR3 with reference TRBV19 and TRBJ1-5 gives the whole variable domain DGGITQSPKYLFRKEGQNVTLSCEQNLNHDAMYWYRQDPGQGLRLIYYSQIVNDFQKGDIAEGYSVSREKKESFPLTVTSAQKNPTAFYLCASRGQGQPQHFGDGTRLSIL.

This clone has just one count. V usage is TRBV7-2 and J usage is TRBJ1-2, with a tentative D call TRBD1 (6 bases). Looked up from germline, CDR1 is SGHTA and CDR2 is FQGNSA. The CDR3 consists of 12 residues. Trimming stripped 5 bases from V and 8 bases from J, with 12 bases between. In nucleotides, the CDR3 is TGTGCCAGCAGCCGGGGGGCGGAGGGCTACACCTTC. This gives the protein CASSRGAEGYTF.

The DNA of the CDR3 is TGTGCCAGCAGCCAAGGACGAGGCACTGAAGCTTTCTTT. It encodes CASSQGRGTEAFF. This chain connects TRBV14 to TRBJ1-1; no reliable D call. Germline assignment: CDR1 SGHDN and CDR2 FVKESK. V lost 1 base and J 4 bases, leaving 7 bases between the germline ends. The CDR3 is 13 residues long.

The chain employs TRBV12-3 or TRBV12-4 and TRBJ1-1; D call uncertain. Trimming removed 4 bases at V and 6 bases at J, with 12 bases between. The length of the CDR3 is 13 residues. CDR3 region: CASSSSPVAEAFF. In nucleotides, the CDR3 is TGTGCCAGCAGTTCCTCGCCGGTCGCTGAAGCTTTCTTT.